This T cell receptor beta chain was sequenced in a study of glioma-infiltrating T cells after dendritic cell vaccination. Across the study: Glioblastoma patients came from Phase I and II dendritic cell vaccination trials. Autologous tumor lysate-pulsed dendritic cell vaccination was given between about 2003 and 2013.

CDR1 is SGHAT and CDR2 is FQNNGV in the germline V gene. The ends were cut back, 5 bases at V and 8 bases at J, with 13 bases in the middle. This CDR3 is built from 13 residues. Time point reported: after dendritic cell vaccination, including at tumor progression/relapse. Amplification used 60 V beta primers and 13 J beta primers. Here immunoSEQ multiplex PCR was the method, and the copy in TCRdb shows in-frame clones only, minus some. The sample has about 24,000 clones; roughly 89% are singletons. The sequence came from a human donor with glioblastoma. V usage is TRBV11-2 and J usage is TRBJ2-1; D perhaps matches TRBD2 (6 bases). The sample was blood, taken after dendritic cell vaccination. The CDR3 region has the DNA TGTGCCAGCAGCAAGGACTACCGGTATGAGCAGTTCTTC. This translates into CASSKDYRYEQFF.